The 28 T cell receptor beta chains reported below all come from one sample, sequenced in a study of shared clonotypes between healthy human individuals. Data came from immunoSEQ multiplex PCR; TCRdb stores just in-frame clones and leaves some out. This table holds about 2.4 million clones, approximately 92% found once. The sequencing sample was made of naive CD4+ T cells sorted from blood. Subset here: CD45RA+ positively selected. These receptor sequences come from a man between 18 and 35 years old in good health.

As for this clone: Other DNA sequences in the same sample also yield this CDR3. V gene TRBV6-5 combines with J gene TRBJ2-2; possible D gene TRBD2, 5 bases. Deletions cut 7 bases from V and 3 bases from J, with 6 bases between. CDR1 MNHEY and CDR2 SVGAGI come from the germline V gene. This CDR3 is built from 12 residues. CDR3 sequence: CASIGDTGELFF. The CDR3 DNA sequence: TGTGCCAGCATCGGGGACACCGGGGAGCTGTTTTTT.

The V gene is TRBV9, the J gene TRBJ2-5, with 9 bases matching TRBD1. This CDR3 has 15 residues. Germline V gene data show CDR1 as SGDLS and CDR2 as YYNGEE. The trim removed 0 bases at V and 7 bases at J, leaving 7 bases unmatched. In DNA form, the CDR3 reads TGTGCCAGCAGCGTAGACGGGACAGGGTCGGGGACCCAGTACTTC. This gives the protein CASSVDGTGSGTQYF.

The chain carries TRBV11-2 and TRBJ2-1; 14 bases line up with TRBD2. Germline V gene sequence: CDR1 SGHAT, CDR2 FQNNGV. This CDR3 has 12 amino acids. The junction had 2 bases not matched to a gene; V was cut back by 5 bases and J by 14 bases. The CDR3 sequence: CASSTGLAGEFF. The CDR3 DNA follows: TGTGCCAGCAGCACGGGACTAGCGGGGGAGTTCTTC.

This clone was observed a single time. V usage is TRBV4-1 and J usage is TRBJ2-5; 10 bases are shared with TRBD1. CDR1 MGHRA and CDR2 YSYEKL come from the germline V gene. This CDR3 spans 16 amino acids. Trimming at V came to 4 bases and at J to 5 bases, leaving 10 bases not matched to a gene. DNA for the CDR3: TGCGCCAGCAGCCCGAGGGGACAGGGGAACGGGGAGACCCAGTACTTC. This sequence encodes CASSPRGQGNGETQYF.

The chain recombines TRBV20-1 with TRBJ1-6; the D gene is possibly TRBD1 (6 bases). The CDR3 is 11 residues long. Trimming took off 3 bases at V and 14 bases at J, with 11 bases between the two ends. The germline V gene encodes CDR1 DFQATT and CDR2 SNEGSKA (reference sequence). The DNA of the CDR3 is TGCAGTGCTAGTCCCAGGGGAACCCTCCACTTT. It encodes CSASPRGTLHF.

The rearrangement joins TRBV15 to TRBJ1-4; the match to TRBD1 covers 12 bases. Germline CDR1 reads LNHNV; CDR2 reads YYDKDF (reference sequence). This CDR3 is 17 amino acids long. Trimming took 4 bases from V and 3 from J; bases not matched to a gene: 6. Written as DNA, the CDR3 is TGTGCCACCAGCATTGGGACAGGGGGCGCGGCTAATGAAAAACTGTTTTTT. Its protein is CATSIGTGGAANEKLFF.

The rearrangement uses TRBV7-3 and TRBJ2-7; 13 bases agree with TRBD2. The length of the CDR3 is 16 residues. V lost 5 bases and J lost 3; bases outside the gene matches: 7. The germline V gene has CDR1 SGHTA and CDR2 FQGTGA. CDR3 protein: CASSPGLAGALYEQYF. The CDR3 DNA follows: TGTGCCAGCAGCCCCGGACTAGCGGGGGCCCTCTACGAGCAGTACTTC.

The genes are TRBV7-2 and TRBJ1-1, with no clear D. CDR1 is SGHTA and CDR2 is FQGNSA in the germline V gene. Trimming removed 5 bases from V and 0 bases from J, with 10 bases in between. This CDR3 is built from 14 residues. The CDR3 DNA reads TGTGCCAGCAGCCTCCAGATGATGAACACTGAAGCTTTCTTT. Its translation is CASSLQMMNTEAFF.

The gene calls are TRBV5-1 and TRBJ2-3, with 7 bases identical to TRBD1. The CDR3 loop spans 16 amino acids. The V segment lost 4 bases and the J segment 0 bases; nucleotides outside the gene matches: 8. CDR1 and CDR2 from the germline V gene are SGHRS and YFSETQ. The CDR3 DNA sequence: TGCGCCAGCAGCCCGGGACAGCTGACTAGCACAGATACGCAGTATTTT. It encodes CASSPGQLTSTDTQYF.

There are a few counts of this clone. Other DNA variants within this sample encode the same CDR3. In DNA form, the CDR3 reads TGTGCCAGCAGCTTAGATGGGGGTTCCACTGAAGCTTTCTTT. Protein: CASSLDGGSTEAFF. This sequence joins TRBV11-2 and TRBJ1-1; D possibly corresponds to TRBD1 (5 bases). Germline V gene lookup returns CDR1 SGHAT and CDR2 FQNNGV. V was clipped by 0 bases and J by 4 bases, with 9 bases between them. The CDR3 consists of 14 residues.

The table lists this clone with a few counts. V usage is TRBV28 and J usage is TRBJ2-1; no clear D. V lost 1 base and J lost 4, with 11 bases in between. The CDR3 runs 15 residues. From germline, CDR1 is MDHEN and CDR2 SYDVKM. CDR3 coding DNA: TGTGCCAGCAGTTTATTAGGCAGGAATTACAATGAGCAGTTCTTC. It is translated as CASSLLGRNYNEQFF.

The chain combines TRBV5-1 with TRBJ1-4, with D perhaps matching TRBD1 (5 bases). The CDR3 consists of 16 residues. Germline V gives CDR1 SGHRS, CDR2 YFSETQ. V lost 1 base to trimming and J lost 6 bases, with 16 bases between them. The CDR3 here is CASSLNGGTTYEKLFF. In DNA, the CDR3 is TGCGCCAGCAGCTTGAATGGGGGTACTACTTATGAAAAACTGTTTTTT.

Written as DNA, the CDR3 is TGTGCCAGCAGCTCCGGGACAAAAAAAAGCAACTATGGCTACACCTTC. Translating it yields CASSSGTKKSNYGYTF. J is TRBJ1-2 and V is TRBV7-2, with a possible D match to TRBD1 (6 bases). V lost 4 bases and J lost 2, with 17 bases in between. Germline lookup yields CDR1 SGHTA and CDR2 FQGNSA. The CDR3 extends over 16 amino acids.

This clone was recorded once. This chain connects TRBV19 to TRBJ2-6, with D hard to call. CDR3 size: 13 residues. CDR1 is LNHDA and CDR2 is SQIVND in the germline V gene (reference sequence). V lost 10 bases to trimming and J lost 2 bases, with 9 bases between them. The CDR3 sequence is CATGPPGANVLTF. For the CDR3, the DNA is TGTGCCACCGGGCCCCCTGGGGCCAACGTCCTGACTTTC.

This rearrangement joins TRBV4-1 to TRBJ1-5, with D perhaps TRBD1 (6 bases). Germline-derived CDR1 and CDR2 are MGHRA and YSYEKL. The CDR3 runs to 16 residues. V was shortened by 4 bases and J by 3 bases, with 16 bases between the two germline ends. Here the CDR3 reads CASSPERRGNNQPQHF. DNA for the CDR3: TGCGCCAGCAGCCCAGAAAGAAGGGGGAACAATCAGCCCCAGCATTTT.

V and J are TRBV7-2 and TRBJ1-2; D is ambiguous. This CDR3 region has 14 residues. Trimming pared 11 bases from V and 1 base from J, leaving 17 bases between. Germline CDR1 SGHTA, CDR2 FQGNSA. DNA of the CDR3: TGTGCCCTTAGCACGGGCCAGAATAACTATGGCTACACCTTC. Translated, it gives CALSTGQNNYGYTF.

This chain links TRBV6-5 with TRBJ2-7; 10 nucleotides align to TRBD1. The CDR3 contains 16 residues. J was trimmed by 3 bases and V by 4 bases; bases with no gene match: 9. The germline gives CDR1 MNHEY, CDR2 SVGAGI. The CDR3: CASSSPGQGVFYEQYF. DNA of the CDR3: TGTGCCAGCAGTTCACCTGGACAGGGGGTTTTCTACGAGCAGTACTTC.

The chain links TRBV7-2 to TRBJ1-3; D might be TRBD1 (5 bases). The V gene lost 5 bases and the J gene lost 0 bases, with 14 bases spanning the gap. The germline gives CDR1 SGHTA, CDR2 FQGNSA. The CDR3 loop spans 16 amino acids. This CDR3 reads CASSLDIRSSGNTIYF. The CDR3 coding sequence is TGTGCCAGCAGCCTGGACATCCGGAGCTCTGGAAACACCATATATTTT.

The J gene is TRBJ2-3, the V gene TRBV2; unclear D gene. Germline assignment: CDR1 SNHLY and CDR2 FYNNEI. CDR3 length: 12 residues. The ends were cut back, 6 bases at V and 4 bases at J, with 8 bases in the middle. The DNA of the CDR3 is TGTGCCAGCAGGGAAAGCCCAGATACGCAGTATTTT. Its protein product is CASRESPDTQYF. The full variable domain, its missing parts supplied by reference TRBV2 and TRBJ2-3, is EPEVTQTPSHQVTQMGQEVILRCVPISNHLYFYWYRQILGQKVEFLVSFYNNEISEKSEIFDDQFSVERPDGSNFTLKIRSTKLEDSAMYFCASRESPDTQYFGPGTRLTVL.

The CDR3, as DNA: TGCGCCAGCAGCCAGGGACAGGCCTTTAGCATCGCAGATACGCAGTATTTT. It yields the protein CASSQGQAFSIADTQYF. The rearrangement uses TRBV5-1 and TRBJ2-3, with 8 nucleotides matching TRBD1. The V segment lost 4 bases and the J segment 4 bases; nucleotides outside the gene matches: 14. The CDR3 extends over 17 amino acids. Per germline, CDR1 SGHRS and CDR2 YFSETQ.

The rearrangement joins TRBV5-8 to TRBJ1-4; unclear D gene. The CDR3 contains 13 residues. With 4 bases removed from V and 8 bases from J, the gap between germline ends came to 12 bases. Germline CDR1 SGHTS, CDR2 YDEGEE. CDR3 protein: CASSVVRWEKLFF. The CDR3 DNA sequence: TGTGCCAGCAGCGTTGTTCGGTGGGAAAAACTGTTTTTT. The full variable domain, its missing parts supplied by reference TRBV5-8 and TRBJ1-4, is EAGVTQSPTHLIKTRGQQATLRCSPISGHTSVYWYQQALGLGLQFLLWYDEGEERNRGNFPPRFSGRQFPNYSSELNVNALELEDSALYLCASSVVRWEKLFFGSGTQLSVL.

Written as DNA, the CDR3 is TGCGCCAGCAGCTTGGCGGCTAGCAGGGATGAGCAGTTCTTC. Translated: CASSLAASRDEQFF. The chain has TRBV5-1 and TRBJ2-1, with D perhaps being TRBD1 or TRBD2 (5 bases each). Germline V gene data show CDR1 as SGHRS and CDR2 as YFSETQ. Trimming took 0 bases from V and 8 from J, leaving 12 bases between them. There are 14 residues in the CDR3.

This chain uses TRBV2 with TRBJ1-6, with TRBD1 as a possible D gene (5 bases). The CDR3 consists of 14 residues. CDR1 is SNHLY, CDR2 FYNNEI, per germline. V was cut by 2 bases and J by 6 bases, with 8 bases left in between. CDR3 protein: CASSEWDANSPLHF. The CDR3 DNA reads TGTGCCAGCAGTGAATGGGACGCTAATTCACCCCTCCACTTT.

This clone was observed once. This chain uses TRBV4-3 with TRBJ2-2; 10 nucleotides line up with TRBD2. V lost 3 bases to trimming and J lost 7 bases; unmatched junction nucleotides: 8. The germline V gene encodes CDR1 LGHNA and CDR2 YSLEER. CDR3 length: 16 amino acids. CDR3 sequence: CASSHEGTSAGGELFF. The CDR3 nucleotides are TGCGCCAGCAGCCACGAGGGGACTAGCGCTGGCGGGGAGCTGTTTTTT.

The CDR3 region has the DNA TGTGCCAGCAGCTTCAGGGGGCACGAGCAGTACTTC. Amino acid sequence: CASSFRGHEQYF. The rearrangement uses TRBV5-4 and TRBJ2-7; the match to TRBD1 covers 8 bases. CDR1 and CDR2 from the germline V gene are SGHNT and YYREEE (reference sequence). V shed 2 bases, J shed 5 bases, and the junction held 0 bases outside the gene matches. The CDR3 has 12 amino acids. The full variable domain, completed using reference TRBV5-4 and TRBJ2-7, is ETGVTQSPTHLIKTRGQQVTLRCSSQSGHNTVSWYQQALGQGPQFIFQYYREEENGRGNFPPRFSGLQFPNYSSELNVNALELDDSALYLCASSFRGHEQYFGPGTRLTVT.

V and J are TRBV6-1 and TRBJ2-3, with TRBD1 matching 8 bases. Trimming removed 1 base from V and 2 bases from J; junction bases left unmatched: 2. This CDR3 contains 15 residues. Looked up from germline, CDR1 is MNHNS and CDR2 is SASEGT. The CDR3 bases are TGTGCCAGCAGTGAAGGACAGGGGCCCACAGATACGCAGTATTTT. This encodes CASSEGQGPTDTQYF.

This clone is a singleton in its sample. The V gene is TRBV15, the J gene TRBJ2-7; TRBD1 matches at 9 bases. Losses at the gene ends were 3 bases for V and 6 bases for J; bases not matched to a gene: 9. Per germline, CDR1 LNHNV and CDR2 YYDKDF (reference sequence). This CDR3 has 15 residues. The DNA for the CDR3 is TGTGCCACCAGCAGCCCAGGGACAGGGCCATCCGAGCAGTACTTC. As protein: CATSSPGTGPSEQYF. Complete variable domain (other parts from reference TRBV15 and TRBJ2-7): DAMVIQNPRYQVTQFGKPVTLSCSQTLNHNVMYWYQQKSSQAPKLLFHYYDKDFNNEADTPDNFQSRRPNTSFCFLDIRSPGLGDTAMYLCATSSPGTGPSEQYFGPGTRLTVT.

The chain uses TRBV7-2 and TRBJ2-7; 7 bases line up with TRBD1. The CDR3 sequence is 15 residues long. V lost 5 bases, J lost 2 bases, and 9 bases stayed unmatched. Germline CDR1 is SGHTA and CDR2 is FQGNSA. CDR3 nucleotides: TGTGCCAGCAGCAAACAACAGGGGCCGACCTACGAGCAGTACTTC. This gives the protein CASSKQQGPTYEQYF.